This TCR beta chain was sequenced for a study of vaccination and CD4 T cells after COVID-19. As for the study in general: The control cultures got either a CEFX pool, an HIV-1 Nef pool, or no peptide at all.

Indicated treatment: approximately 9-day PBMC culture with coronavirus spike peptide pools or control peptides (ViraFEST assay). Comment on this clonotype: Its antigen is undetermined.

Sequencing of the DNA from cultured CD4+ T cells was carried out with the Oncomine TCR Beta short-read assay. Each CDR3 protein is one row after TCRdb ran MiXCR on the PCR reads. The sample carries about 16,000 distinct CDR3 sequences, roughly 50% recorded once. V shed 8 bases and J 2 bases; nucleotides not matched to a gene: 4. From germline, CDR1 is SNHLY and CDR2 FYNNEI. CDR3 length: 13 residues. Study conclusions and caveats: It was found that, in convalescent patients, 304 of 307 vaccine-specific clones were spike mono-reactive.

This chain uses TRBV2 with TRBJ2-5; 8 bases line up with TRBD2. Sequencing was carried out using CD4+ T cells from blood, cultured in vitro. The TCR comes from a human donor who had recovered from COVID-19. CDR3 amino acids: CASEGGGQETQYF. As DNA, the CDR3 is TGTGCCAGCGAAGGCGGGGGGCAAGAGACCCAGTACTTC.